This T cell receptor (beta chain) was profiled in a study of blood T cell repertoires in COVID-19. TCRdb's copy holds only in-frame clones and misses some; the assay was immunoSEQ multiplex PCR. This table holds 100,000 to 150,000 clones, nearly 70% found once. The TCR sequence derives from a woman aged 70-85 years with acute or convalescent COVID-19. Sequencing was carried out using peripheral blood.

The CDR3: CASSWASSQPQHF. In nucleotides, the CDR3 is TGTGCCAGCAGCTGGGCATCCAGTCAGCCCCAGCATTTT. The chain joins TRBV27 to TRBJ1-5; no clear D. Germline V lookup: CDR1 MNHEY, CDR2 SMNVEV (reference sequence). The V end lost 6 bases, the J end lost 6 bases, and 12 bases lay between the germline ends. This CDR3 contains 13 residues.